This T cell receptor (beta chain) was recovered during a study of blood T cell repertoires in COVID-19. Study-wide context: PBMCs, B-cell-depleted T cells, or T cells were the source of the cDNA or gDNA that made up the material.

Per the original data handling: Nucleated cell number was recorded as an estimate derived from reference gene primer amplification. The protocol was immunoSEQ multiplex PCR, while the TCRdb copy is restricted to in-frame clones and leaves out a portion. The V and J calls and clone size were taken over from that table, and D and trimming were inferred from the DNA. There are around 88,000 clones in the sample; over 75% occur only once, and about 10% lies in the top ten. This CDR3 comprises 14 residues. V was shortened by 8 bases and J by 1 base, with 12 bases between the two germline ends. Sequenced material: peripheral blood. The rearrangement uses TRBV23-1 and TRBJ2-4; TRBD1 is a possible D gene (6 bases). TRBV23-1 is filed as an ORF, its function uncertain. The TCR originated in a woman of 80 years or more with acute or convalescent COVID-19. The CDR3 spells CASGGDRAKNIQYF. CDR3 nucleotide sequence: TGCGCCAGCGGGGGTGACAGGGCCAAAAACATTCAGTACTTC.